The clone carrying this T cell receptor beta chain appeared a single time. Its antigen is undetermined. These data are taken from a study of cytomegalovirus exposure and HLA in healthy donors. Healthy bone marrow donors formed the donor group. Use of 60 Vbeta and 13 Jbeta primers characterized the PCR. Using immunoSEQ multiplex PCR, the repertoire was profiled, and TCRdb retains in-frame clones only, with some absent. The table shows under 200,000 clones, with around 72% occurring only once. Study-wide points: Immune exposure data for these donors was limited to CMV serostatus. One later analysis reportedly identified an Asian-associated ancestry cluster that showed fewer N-insertions than the approximately 670-donor mean.

V was pared by 10 bases and J by 5 bases, with 11 bases between. Germline CDR1 reads LNHDA; CDR2 reads SQIVND (reference sequence). There are 11 residues in the CDR3. The V call is TRBV19, the J call TRBJ2-5; weak D call: TRBD2 (5 bases). The TCR was taken from a man aged 50 to 59 in good health and CMV-seronegative. The sequencing input was PBMCs. CDR3: CATARGETQYF. The DNA for the CDR3 is TGTGCCACCGCTCGAGGGGAGACCCAGTACTTC.